The text below deals with one T cell receptor (beta chain). Its antigen is as yet unknown. The data stem from a study of shared clonotypes between healthy human individuals. Study observations and caveats: Shared clonotypes: roughly 4.7% naive CD4, roughly 3.8% naive CD8, about 2.5% memory CD4, 0.4% memory CD8.

Data came from immunoSEQ multiplex PCR; TCRdb stores just in-frame clones and leaves some out. Of some 1,400,000 clones in the sample, about 96% were seen once. The CDR3 is made up of 17 amino acids. Germline V CDR1 and CDR2: MNHEY, SMNVEV (reference sequence). V lost 7 bases to trimming and J lost 5 bases; unmatched junction nucleotides: 19. The receptor was derived from a man in his thirties or forties in good health. This chain joins TRBV27 and TRBJ2-7; 8 bases agree with TRBD2. Sequenced input: naive CD4+ T cells sorted from blood. As to subset: CD45RA+ positively selected. CDR3: CASKDYIVAGGTHEQYF. The CDR3 DNA follows: TGTGCCAGCAAGGACTACATCGTTGCGGGAGGTACCCACGAGCAGTACTTC.